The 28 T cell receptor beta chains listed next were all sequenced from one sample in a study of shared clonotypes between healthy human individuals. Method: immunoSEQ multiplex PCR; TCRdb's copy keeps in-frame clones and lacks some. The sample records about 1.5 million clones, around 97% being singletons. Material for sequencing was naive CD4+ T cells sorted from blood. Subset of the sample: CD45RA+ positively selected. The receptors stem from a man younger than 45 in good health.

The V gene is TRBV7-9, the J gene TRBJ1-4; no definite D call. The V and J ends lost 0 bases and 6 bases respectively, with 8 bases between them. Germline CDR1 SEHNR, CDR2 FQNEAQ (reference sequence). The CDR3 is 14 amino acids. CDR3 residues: CASSLAQNHEKLFF. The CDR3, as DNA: TGTGCCAGCAGCTTAGCTCAGAATCATGAAAAACTGTTTTTT.

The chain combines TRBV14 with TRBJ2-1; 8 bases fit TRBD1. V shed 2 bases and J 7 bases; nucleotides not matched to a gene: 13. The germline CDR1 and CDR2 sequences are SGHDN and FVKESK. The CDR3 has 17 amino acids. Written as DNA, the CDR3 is TGTGCCAGCAGCCAATATAGGGCGACAGGGGAGAAAAATGAGCAGTTCTTC. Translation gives CASSQYRATGEKNEQFF.

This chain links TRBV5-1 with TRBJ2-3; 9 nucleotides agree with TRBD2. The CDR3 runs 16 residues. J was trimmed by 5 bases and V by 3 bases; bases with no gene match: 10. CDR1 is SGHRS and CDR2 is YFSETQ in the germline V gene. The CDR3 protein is CASSSYSGSVKDTQYF. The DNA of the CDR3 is TGCGCCAGCAGCTCCTATAGCGGGAGCGTGAAAGATACGCAGTATTTT.

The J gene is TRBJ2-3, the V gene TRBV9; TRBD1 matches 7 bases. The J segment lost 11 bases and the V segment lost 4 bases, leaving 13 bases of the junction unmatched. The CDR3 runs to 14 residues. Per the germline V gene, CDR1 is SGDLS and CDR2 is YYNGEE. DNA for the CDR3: TGTGCCAGCAGCCTATCGCCCCAGGGGGTGGGGCAGTATTTT. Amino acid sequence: CASSLSPQGVGQYF. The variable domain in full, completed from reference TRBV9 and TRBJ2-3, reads DSGVTQTPKHLITATGQRVTLRCSPRSGDLSVYWYQQSLDQGLQFLIQYYNGEERAKGNILERFSAQQFPDLHSELNLSSLELGDSALYFCASSLSPQGVGQYFGPGTRLTVL.

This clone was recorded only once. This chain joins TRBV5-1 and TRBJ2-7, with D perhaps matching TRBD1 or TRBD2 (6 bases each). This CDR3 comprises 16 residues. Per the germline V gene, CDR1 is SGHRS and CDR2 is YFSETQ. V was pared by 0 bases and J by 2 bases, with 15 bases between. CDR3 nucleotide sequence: TGCGCCAGCAGCTTGGCCGGGGGCGGTAACACCTACGAGCAGTACTTC. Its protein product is CASSLAGGGNTYEQYF.

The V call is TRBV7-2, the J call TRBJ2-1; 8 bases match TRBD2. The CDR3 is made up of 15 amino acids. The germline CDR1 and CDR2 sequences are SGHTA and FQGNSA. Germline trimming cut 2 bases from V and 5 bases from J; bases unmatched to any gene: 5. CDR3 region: CASSLFSGSHNEQFF. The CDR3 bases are TGTGCCAGCAGCTTATTCAGCGGGAGCCACAATGAGCAGTTCTTC.

The CDR3 reads CASSLFRGEDTQYF. The CDR3 nucleotides are TGCGCCAGCAGCTTGTTTCGGGGGGAAGATACGCAGTATTTT. This chain links TRBV5-1 with TRBJ2-3, with 7 bases identical to TRBD2. This CDR3 is 14 amino acids long. Germline CDR1 reads SGHRS; CDR2 reads YFSETQ. V shed 1 base and J 5 bases; nucleotides not matched to a gene: 4. Using reference TRBV5-1 and TRBJ2-3 for the parts outside the CDR3, the full variable domain is KAGVTQTPRYLIKTRGQQVTLSCSPISGHRSVSWYQQTPGQGLQFLFEYFSETQRNKGNFPGRFSGRQFSNSRSEMNVSTLELGDSALYLCASSLFRGEDTQYFGPGTRLTVL.

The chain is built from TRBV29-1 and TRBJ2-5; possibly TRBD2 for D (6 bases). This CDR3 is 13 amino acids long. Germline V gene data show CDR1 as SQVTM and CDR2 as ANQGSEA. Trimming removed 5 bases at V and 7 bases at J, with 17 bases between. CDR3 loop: CSVSGRSFRTQYF. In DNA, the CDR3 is TGCAGCGTTTCCGGGAGAAGTTTTCGGACCCAGTACTTC.

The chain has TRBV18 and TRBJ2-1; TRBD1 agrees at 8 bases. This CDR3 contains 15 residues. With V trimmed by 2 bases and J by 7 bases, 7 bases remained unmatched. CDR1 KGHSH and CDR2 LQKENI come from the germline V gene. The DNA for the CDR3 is TGTGCCAGCTCACCAAAGGACAGGGTATCTAATGAGCAGTTCTTC. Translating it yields CASSPKDRVSNEQFF.

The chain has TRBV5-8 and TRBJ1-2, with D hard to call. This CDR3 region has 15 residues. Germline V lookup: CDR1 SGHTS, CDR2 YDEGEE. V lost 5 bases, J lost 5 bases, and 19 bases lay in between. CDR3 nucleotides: TGTGCCAGCAGTACTCCGGGCTTAGGCTTGTATGGCTACACCTTC. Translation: CASSTPGLGLYGYTF.

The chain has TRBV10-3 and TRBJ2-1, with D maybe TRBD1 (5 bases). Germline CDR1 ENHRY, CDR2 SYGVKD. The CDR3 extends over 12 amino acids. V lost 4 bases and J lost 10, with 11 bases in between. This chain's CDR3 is CAISALGHEQFF. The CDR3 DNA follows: TGTGCCATCAGTGCGTTGGGGCACGAGCAGTTCTTC.

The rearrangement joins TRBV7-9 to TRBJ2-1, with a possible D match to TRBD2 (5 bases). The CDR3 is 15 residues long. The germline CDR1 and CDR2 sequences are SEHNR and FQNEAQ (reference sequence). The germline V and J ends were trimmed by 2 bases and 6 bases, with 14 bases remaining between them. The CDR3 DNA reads TGTGCCAGCAGCTTAAACCCCACTGGGAGCAATGAGCAGTTCTTC. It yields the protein CASSLNPTGSNEQFF. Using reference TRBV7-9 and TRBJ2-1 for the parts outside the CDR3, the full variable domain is DTGVSQNPRHKITKRGQNVTFRCDPISEHNRLYWYRQTLGQGPEFLTYFQNEAQLEKSRLLSDRFSAERPKGSFSTLEIQRTEQGDSAMYLCASSLNPTGSNEQFFGPGTRLTVL.

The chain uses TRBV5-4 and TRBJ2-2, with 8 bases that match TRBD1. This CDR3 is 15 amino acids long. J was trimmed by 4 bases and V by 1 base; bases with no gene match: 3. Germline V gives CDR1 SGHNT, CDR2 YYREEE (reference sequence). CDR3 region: CASSLRQGFTGELFF. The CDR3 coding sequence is TGTGCCAGCAGCTTGAGACAGGGGTTCACCGGGGAGCTGTTTTTT.

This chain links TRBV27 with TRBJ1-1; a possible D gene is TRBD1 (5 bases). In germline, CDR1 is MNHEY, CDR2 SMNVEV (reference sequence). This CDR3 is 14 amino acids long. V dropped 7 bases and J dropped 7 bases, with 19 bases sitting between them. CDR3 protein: CASTGRGGVVEAFF. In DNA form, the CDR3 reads TGTGCCAGCACCGGGCGTGGGGGTGTAGTTGAAGCTTTCTTT.

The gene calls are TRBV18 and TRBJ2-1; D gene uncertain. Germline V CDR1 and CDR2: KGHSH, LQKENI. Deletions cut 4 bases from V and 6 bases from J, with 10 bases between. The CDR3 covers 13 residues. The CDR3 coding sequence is TGTGCCAGCTCACTCCGACAAGGCAATGAGCAGTTCTTC. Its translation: CASSLRQGNEQFF.

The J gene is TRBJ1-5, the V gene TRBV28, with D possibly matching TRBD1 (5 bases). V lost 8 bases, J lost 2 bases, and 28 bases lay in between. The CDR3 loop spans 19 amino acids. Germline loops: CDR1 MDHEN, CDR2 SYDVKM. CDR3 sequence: CASGTLVQGVGFGNQPQHF. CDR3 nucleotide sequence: TGTGCCAGCGGCACTCTCGTCCAGGGAGTGGGTTTTGGCAATCAGCCCCAGCATTTT.

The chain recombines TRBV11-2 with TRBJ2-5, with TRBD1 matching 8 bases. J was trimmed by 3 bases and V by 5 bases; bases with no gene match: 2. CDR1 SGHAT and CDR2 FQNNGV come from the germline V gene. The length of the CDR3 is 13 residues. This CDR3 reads CASSPDREETQYF. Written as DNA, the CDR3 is TGTGCCAGCAGCCCGGACAGGGAAGAGACCCAGTACTTC. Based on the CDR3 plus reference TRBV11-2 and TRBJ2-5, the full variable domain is EAGVAQSPRYKIIEKRQSVAFWCNPISGHATLYWYQQILGQGPKLLIQFQNNGVVDDSQLPKDRFSAERLKGVDSTLKIQPAKLEDSAVYLCASSPDREETQYFGPGTRLLVL.

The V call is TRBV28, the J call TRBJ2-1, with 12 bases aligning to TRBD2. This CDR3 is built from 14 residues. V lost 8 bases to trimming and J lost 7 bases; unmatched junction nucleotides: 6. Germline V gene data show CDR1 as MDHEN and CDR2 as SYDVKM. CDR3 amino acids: CASRLAGVPNEQFF. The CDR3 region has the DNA TGTGCCAGCCGACTAGCGGGAGTCCCTAATGAGCAGTTCTTC.

CDR3 protein: CASSLLAGVTYNEQFF. CDR3 nucleotide sequence: TGTGCCAGCAGCTTACTAGCGGGAGTGACCTACAATGAGCAGTTCTTC. The rearrangement links TRBV7-9 to TRBJ2-1; 10 nucleotides line up with TRBD2. The CDR3 runs 16 residues. Germline-derived CDR1 and CDR2 are SEHNR and FQNEAQ (reference sequence). V trimming: 2 bases; J trimming: 2 bases; junction bases outside the gene matches: 3.

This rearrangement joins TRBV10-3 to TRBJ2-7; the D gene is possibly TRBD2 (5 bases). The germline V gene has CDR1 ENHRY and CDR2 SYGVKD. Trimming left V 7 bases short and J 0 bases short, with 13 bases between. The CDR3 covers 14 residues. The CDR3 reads CAIMQSRDSYEQYF. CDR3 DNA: TGTGCCATCATGCAGAGCCGGGACTCCTACGAGCAGTACTTC.

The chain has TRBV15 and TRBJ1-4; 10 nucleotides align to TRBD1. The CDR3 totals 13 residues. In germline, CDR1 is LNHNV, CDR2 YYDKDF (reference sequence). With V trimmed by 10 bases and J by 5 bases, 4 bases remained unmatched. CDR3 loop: CAIRTGGNEKLFF. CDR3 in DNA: TGTGCCATTAGGACAGGGGGAAATGAAAAACTGTTTTTT.

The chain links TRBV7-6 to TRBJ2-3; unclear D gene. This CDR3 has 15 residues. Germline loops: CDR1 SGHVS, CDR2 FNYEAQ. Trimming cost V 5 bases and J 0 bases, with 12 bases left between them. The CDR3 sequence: CASSLDEVSTDTQYF. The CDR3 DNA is TGTGCCAGCAGCCTAGATGAGGTTAGCACAGATACGCAGTATTTT.

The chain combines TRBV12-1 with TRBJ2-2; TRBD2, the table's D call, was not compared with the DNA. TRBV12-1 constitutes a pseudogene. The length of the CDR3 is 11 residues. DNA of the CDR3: TGTGCCAGCAGCTCTTCCGGGGAGCTGTTTTTT. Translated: CASSSSGELFF.

Written as DNA, the CDR3 is TGTGCCAGCTCACCGTTTCCCAGACTGGAGGCAGGACGGAACACTGAAGCTTTCTTT. Amino acids: CASSPFPRLEAGRNTEAFF. The chain links TRBV18 to TRBJ1-1; no firm D call. The CDR3 loop spans 19 amino acids. Trimming stripped 3 bases from V and 1 base from J, with 24 bases between. Germline values: CDR1 KGHSH, CDR2 LQKENI.

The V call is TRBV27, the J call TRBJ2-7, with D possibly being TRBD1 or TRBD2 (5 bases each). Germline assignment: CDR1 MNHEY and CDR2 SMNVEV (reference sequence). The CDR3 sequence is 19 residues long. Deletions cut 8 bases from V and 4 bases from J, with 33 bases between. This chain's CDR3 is CASSPRGGFPPTPLYEQYF. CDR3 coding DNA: TGTGCCAGCTCCCCGAGGGGTGGCTTCCCCCCAACCCCTCTTTACGAGCAGTACTTC.

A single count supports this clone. The CDR3 spells CASSLATGLQETQYF. CDR3 coding DNA: TGCGCCAGCAGCTTGGCGACAGGGCTACAAGAGACCCAGTACTTC. The chain links TRBV5-1 to TRBJ2-5; 7 positions match TRBD1. The trim removed 0 bases at V and 2 bases at J, leaving 4 bases unmatched. CDR1 is SGHRS, CDR2 YFSETQ, per germline. There are 15 residues in the CDR3.

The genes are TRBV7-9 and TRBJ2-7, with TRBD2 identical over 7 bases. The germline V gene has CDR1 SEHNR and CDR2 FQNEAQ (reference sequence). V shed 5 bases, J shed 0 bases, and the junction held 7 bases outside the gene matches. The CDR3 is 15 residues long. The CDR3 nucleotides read TGTGCCAGCAGCCCACTAGCGAAGAGCTCCTACGAGCAGTACTTC. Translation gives CASSPLAKSSYEQYF.

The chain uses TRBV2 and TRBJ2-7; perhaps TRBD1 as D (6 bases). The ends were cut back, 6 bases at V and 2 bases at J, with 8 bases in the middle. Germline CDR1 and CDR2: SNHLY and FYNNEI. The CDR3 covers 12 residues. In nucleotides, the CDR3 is TGTGCCAGCAGGGACAGTCCCTACGAGCAGTACTTC. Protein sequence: CASRDSPYEQYF.